The 22 T cell receptor beta chains below were found in one sample sequenced in a study of monozygotic twins with cystic fibrosis. This table comes from immunoSEQ multiplex PCR, and its TCRdb copy is limited to in-frame clones, with some not included. The sample consists of 25,000 to 30,000 clones, around four fifths of them appearing once. Input material: blood. The source is a girl aged 2 to 10 with cystic fibrosis.

About this clone: Other DNA sequences of this sample code for an identical CDR3. The genes are TRBV10-3 and TRBJ1-5, with 10 bases aligning to TRBD1. CDR3 length: 14 amino acids. Losses at the gene ends were 8 bases for V and 0 bases for J; bases not matched to a gene: 1. The germline CDR1 and CDR2 sequences are ENHRY and SYGVKD. The CDR3 is CAIGTGDSNQPQHF. CDR3 bases: TGTGCCATCGGGACAGGGGATAGCAATCAGCCCCAGCATTTT.

The CDR3, as DNA: TGTGCCAGTAGTTTTGGGGACAAGAACACTGAAGCTTTCTTT. This gives the protein CASSFGDKNTEAFF. The chain combines TRBV19 with TRBJ1-1; maybe TRBD1 (6 bases). This CDR3 contains 14 residues. Looked up from germline, CDR1 is LNHDA and CDR2 is SQIVND (reference sequence). V lost 5 bases and J 1 base, leaving 11 bases between the germline ends.

The chain employs TRBV2 and TRBJ1-6; TRBD1 matches at 12 bases. This CDR3 comprises 17 residues. With V trimmed by 1 base and J by 9 bases, 7 bases remained unmatched. CDR1 and CDR2 from the germline V gene are SNHLY and FYNNEI. CDR3 DNA sequence: TGTGCCAGCAGTGAAGAAATTGGGGACAGGGGGCTTTCACCCCTCCACTTT. This encodes CASSEEIGDRGLSPLHF.

The chain combines TRBV7-6 with TRBJ1-4; D is ambiguous. The CDR3 contains 16 residues. The V and J ends lost 3 bases and 3 bases respectively, with 14 bases between them. CDR1 SGHVS and CDR2 FNYEAQ come from the germline V gene. In nucleotides, the CDR3 is TGTGCCAGCAGCTTTGAAGTTGGTGCGGCTAATGAAAAACTGTTTTTT. As protein: CASSFEVGAANEKLFF.

This clone was seen just once. The chain couples TRBV28 to TRBJ2-7; TRBD1 might be the D (6 bases). Germline V lookup: CDR1 MDHEN, CDR2 SYDVKM. Trimming removed 4 bases at V and 3 bases at J, with 19 bases between. The CDR3 runs to 16 residues. CDR3 region: CASSSGDIKGVYEQYF. CDR3 nucleotide sequence: TGTGCCAGCAGTTCCGGGGACATTAAAGGGGTCTACGAGCAGTACTTC.

The chain recombines TRBV23-1 with TRBJ1-3; 7 bases map to TRBD1. TRBV23-1 is treated as an ORF (open reading frame) with a function not yet certain. There are 21 residues in the CDR3. Trimming took 4 bases from V and 0 from J; bases not matched to a gene: 21. CDR3 sequence (DNA): TGCGCCAGCAGTCGCCCCCGACAGGGAACCCGTGGGACTTACTCTGGAAACACCATATATTTT. As protein: CASSRPRQGTRGTYSGNTIYF.

Only one count was recorded for this clone. The gene calls are TRBV30 and TRBJ1-2, with 7 bases that match TRBD1. Germline loops: CDR1 GTSNPN, CDR2 SVGIG (reference sequence). The CDR3 is made up of 12 amino acids. The V segment lost 3 bases and the J segment 2 bases; nucleotides outside the gene matches: 0. DNA of the CDR3: TGTGCCTGGAGGGGACAGAACTATGGCTACACCTTC. It translates to CAWRGQNYGYTF.

CDR3 sequence reads: CASSWTGEVYEQYF. As DNA, the CDR3 is TGTGCCAGCAGTTGGACAGGGGAAGTCTACGAGCAGTACTTC. The rearrangement uses TRBV27 and TRBJ2-7, with 9 positions matching TRBD1. V lost 4 bases and J lost 3; bases outside the gene matches: 4. This CDR3 has 14 amino acids. Looked up from germline, CDR1 is MNHEY and CDR2 is SMNVEV (reference sequence).

The chain's CDR3 is CASSIGVNTEAFF. The CDR3 region has the DNA TGTGCCAGTAGTATTGGAGTGAACACTGAAGCTTTCTTT. J is TRBJ1-1 and V is TRBV19; D remains unclear. This CDR3 is built from 13 residues. Germline values: CDR1 LNHDA, CDR2 SQIVND (reference sequence). With 3 bases removed from V and 0 bases from J, the gap between germline ends came to 5 bases.

This chain connects TRBV28 to TRBJ2-7; the D call may be TRBD1 or TRBD2 (5 bases each). Germline assignment: CDR1 MDHEN and CDR2 SYDVKM. The CDR3 sequence is 13 residues long. V was cut by 6 bases and J by 3 bases, with 12 bases left in between. The CDR3: CASRLGRYYEQYF. The CDR3 DNA reads TGTGCCAGCAGACTGGGACGTTACTACGAGCAGTACTTC.

This clone was seen only once. The chain carries TRBV28 and TRBJ2-1, with D tentatively TRBD1 (5 bases). The CDR3 is 14 residues long. Trimming left V 3 bases short and J 9 bases short, with 15 bases between. From germline, CDR1 is MDHEN and CDR2 SYDVKM. CDR3 sequence: CASSFLVGAGEQFF. CDR3 in DNA: TGTGCCAGCAGTTTTTTGGTAGGGGCTGGTGAGCAGTTCTTC.

The V call is TRBV19, the J call TRBJ1-5, with 9 bases aligning to TRBD1. V shed 6 bases and J 5 bases; nucleotides not matched to a gene: 8. Germline V gene sequence: CDR1 LNHDA, CDR2 SQIVND (reference sequence). The CDR3 consists of 15 residues. The CDR3 DNA is TGTGCCAGTAGCCAGGGACAGGGACCTTATCAGCCCCAGCATTTT. It codes for CASSQGQGPYQPQHF.

The genes are TRBV5-6 and TRBJ1-2, with 8 bases that match TRBD1. The CDR3 consists of 13 residues. V gave up 2 bases and J gave up 8 bases; unmatched junction bases: 5. Germline CDR1 SGHDT, CDR2 YYEEEE. DNA of the CDR3: TGTGCCAGCAGCTTTAAGGACAGGGACGGCTACACCTTC. Translated: CASSFKDRDGYTF.

This chain joins TRBV29-1 and TRBJ1-1; D gene unclear. From germline, CDR1 is SQVTM and CDR2 ANQGSEA. V dropped 6 bases and J dropped 1 base, with 6 bases sitting between them. This CDR3 has 11 residues. The CDR3 region has the DNA TGCAGCGTGAATGGGAACACTGAAGCTTTCTTT. This encodes CSVNGNTEAFF.

This sequence joins TRBV29-1 and TRBJ2-1, with D maybe TRBD2 (7 bases). With 7 bases removed from V and 2 bases from J, the gap between germline ends came to 21 bases. Per germline, CDR1 SQVTM and CDR2 ANQGSEA. This CDR3 region has 16 residues. The CDR3 DNA is TGCAGCGCACCAACCGGGGGGCGGAATGCCTACAATGAGCAGTTCTTC. Amino acids: CSAPTGGRNAYNEQFF.

The chain carries TRBV5-6 and TRBJ2-4; perhaps TRBD2 as D (5 bases). The germline V and J ends were trimmed by 3 bases and 7 bases, with 14 bases remaining between them. The CDR3 has 14 amino acids. Germline CDR1 SGHDT, CDR2 YYEEEE. CDR3 nucleotide sequence: TGTGCCAGCAGCTACGATATGGGCGGGAACATTCAGTACTTC. Translating it yields CASSYDMGGNIQYF.

This chain links TRBV14 with TRBJ2-2; weak D call: TRBD2 (5 bases). CDR1 is SGHDN and CDR2 is FVKESK in the germline V gene. The germline V and J ends were trimmed by 4 bases and 5 bases, with 14 bases remaining between them. This CDR3 is built from 15 residues. The DNA of the CDR3 is TGTGCCAGCAGCCTAATGCGGAAGCGGACCGGGGAGCTGTTTTTT. Its protein is CASSLMRKRTGELFF.

V gene TRBV7-9 combines with J gene TRBJ1-1, with TRBD1 matching 8 bases. The CDR3 spans 12 residues. Germline CDR1 and CDR2: SEHNR and FQNEAQ (reference sequence). The V gene end was trimmed by 6 bases and the J gene end by 8 bases; junction bases not matched to a gene: 5. CDR3 amino acids: CASSQGQGEAFF. The DNA for the CDR3 is TGTGCCAGCAGTCAAGGACAGGGAGAAGCTTTCTTT.

The gene calls are TRBV5-1 and TRBJ2-1; no clear D. Trimming shortened V by 3 bases and J by 8 bases, and 12 bases separated the two germline ends. CDR3 length equals 13 residues. CDR1 and CDR2 (germline): SGHRS, YFSETQ. The CDR3 here is CASSSGQGDEQFF. Written as DNA, the CDR3 is TGCGCCAGCAGCTCTGGTCAAGGCGATGAGCAGTTCTTC.

DNA for the CDR3: TGTGCCTTGACAAAGACAGGGTCGGCTTACGAGCAGTACTTC. Translating gives CALTKTGSAYEQYF. This chain connects TRBV10-3 to TRBJ2-7; 7 bases are shared with TRBD1. In germline, CDR1 is ENHRY, CDR2 SYGVKD. V shed 11 bases, J shed 4 bases, and the junction held 14 bases outside the gene matches. The CDR3 spans 14 residues.

The chain combines TRBV7-2 with TRBJ2-1; D gene uncertain. With 4 bases removed from V and 6 bases from J, the gap between germline ends came to 10 bases. Germline CDR1 SGHTA, CDR2 FQGNSA. This CDR3 region has 13 residues. The CDR3 DNA sequence: TGTGCCAGCAGCTCGCCCGGAGCCAATGAGCAGTTCTTC. It specifies CASSSPGANEQFF.

V usage is TRBV19 and J usage is TRBJ2-3, with TRBD2 matching over 11 bases. The CDR3 extends over 16 amino acids. With 4 bases clipped from V and 6 bases from J, the junction kept 9 bases outside the gene matches. Germline CDR1 and CDR2: LNHDA and SQIVND (reference sequence). The CDR3 coding sequence is TGTGCCAGTAGTACATCCGGGACTAGCGGCGGGGATACGCAGTATTTT. Protein product: CASSTSGTSGGDTQYF.